This TCR beta chain was sequenced in a study of blood T cells in healthy people across ages. Whole-study results and caveats: Diversity of TCR beta correlated strongly with naive T cell percentage. The study could not conclusively compare naive and antigen-experienced cells, given its unsorted PBMCs.

Concerning this clonotype: As yet, its antigen is unknown.

With a J-beta primer mix and a sample-barcoded 5' primer, a second PCR ran about 7 to 12 cycles. A template-switch adaptor containing 12 random nucleotides labeled each cDNA molecule. TCRdb called the 5' RACE reads again in MiXCR, with one record for every CDR3 protein. The top ten hold about 13% of the sample, which has over 500,000 distinct CDR3 sequences, around 50% seen once. Germline CDR1 reads SGHAT; CDR2 reads FQDESV (reference sequence). The CDR3 spans 16 residues. Every donor provided around 10 milliliters of peripheral blood. The chain employs TRBV11-1 and TRBJ2-4, with D hard to call. The J call is uncertain, as TRBJ2-7 better fits the DNA end. The receptor was derived from a woman of 80 years or more in good health. The sample consisted of blood. The chain's CDR3 is CASSRDRPHNSYEQYF. CDR3 DNA sequence: TGTGCCAGCAGCCGAGATCGCCCGCACAACTCCTACGAGCAGTACTTC.